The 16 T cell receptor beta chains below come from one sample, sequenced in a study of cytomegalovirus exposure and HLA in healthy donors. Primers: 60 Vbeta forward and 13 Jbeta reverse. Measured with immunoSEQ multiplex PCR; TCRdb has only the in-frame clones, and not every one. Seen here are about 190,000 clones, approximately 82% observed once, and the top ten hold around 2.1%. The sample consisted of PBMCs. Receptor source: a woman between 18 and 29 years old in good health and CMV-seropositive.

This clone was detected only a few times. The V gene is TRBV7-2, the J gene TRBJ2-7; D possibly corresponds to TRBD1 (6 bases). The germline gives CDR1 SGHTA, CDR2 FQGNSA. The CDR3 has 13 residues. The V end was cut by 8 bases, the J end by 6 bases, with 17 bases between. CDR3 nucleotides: TGTGCCAGCGCCTTAGACAGGTGGGGCGAGCAGTACGTC. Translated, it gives CASALDRWGEQYV.

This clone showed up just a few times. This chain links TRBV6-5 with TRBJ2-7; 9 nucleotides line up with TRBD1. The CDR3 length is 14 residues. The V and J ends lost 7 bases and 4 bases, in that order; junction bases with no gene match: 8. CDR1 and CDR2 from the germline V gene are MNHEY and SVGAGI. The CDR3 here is CASKMGQGLYEQYF. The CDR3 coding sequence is TGTGCCAGCAAGATGGGACAGGGACTTTACGAGCAGTACTTC.

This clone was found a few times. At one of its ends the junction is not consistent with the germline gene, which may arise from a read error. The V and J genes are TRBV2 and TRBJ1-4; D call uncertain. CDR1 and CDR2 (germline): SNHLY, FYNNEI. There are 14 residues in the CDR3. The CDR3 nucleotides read TGTGCCAGCGGTGAAAGGAGGGCCCTTGAAAAACTGTTTTTT. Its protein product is CASGERRALEKLFF.

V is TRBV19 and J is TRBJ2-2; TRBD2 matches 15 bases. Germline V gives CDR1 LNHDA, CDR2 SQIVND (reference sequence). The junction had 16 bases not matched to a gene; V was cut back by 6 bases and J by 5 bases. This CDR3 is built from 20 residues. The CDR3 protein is CASSGGTSGGTSQGTGELFF. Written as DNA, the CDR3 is TGTGCCAGTAGCGGTGGGACTAGCGGGGGGACTAGCCAGGGGACCGGGGAGCTGTTTTTT.

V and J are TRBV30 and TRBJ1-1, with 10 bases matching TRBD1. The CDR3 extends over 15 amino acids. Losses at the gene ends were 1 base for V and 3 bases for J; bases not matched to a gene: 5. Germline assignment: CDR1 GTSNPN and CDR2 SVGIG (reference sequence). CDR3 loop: CAWSGDRGGDTEAFF. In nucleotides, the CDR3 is TGTGCCTGGAGTGGGGACAGGGGAGGGGACACTGAAGCTTTCTTT.

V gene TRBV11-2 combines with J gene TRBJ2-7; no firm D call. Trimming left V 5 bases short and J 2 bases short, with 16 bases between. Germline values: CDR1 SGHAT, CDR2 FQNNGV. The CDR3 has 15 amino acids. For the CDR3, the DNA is TGTGCCAGCAGCACGTTATCCGGTGCTACCTACGAGCAGTACTTC. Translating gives CASSTLSGATYEQYF. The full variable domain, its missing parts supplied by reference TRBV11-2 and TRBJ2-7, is EAGVAQSPRYKIIEKRQSVAFWCNPISGHATLYWYQQILGQGPKLLIQFQNNGVVDDSQLPKDRFSAERLKGVDSTLKIQPAKLEDSAVYLCASSTLSGATYEQYFGPGTRLTVT.

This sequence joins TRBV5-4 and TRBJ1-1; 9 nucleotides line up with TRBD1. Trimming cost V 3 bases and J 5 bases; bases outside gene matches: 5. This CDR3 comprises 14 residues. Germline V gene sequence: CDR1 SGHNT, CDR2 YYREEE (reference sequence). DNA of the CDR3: TGTGCCAGCAGCTCTTACAGGGGGCGTACTGAAGCTTTCTTT. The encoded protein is CASSSYRGRTEAFF.

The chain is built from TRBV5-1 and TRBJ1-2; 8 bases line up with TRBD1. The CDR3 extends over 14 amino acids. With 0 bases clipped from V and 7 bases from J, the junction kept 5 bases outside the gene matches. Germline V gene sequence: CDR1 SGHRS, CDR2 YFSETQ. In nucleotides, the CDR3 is TGCGCCAGCAGCTTGGGGACAGGGTTGTCTGGCTACACCTTC. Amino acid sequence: CASSLGTGLSGYTF.

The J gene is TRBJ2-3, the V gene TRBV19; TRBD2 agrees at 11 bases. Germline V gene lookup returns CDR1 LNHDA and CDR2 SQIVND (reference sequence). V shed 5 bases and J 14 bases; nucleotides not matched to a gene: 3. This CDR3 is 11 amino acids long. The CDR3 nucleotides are TGTGCCAGTAGTGGGGGACTAGCGGTGTATTTT. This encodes CASSGGLAVYF.

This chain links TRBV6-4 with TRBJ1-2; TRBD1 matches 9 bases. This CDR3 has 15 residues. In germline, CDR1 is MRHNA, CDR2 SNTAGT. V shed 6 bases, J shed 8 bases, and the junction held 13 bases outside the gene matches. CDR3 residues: CASSITGGAGVGYTF. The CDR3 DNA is TGTGCCAGCAGCATAACAGGGGGCGCAGGGGTAGGCTACACCTTC.

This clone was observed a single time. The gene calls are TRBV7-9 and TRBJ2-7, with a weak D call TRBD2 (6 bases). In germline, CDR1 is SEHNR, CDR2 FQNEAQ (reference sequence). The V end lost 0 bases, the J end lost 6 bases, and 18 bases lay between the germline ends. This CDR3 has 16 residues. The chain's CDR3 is CASSLAAGPTLSEQYF. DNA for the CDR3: TGTGCCAGCAGCTTAGCGGCGGGACCGACTCTGTCCGAGCAGTACTTC.

This CDR3 is CASRPGQGLREAFF. The DNA for the CDR3 is TGTGCCAGTAGGCCGGGACAGGGTTTGCGAGAAGCTTTCTTT. The chain links TRBV19 to TRBJ1-1, with 9 bases fitting TRBD1. Per the germline V gene, CDR1 is LNHDA and CDR2 is SQIVND (reference sequence). This CDR3 contains 14 residues. J was trimmed by 8 bases and V by 6 bases; bases with no gene match: 10.

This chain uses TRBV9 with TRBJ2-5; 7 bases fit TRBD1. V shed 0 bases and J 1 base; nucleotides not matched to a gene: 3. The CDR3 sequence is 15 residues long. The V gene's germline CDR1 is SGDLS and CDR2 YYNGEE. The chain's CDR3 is CASSVEGGLQETQYF. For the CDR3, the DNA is TGTGCCAGCAGCGTAGAAGGGGGCCTCCAAGAGACCCAGTACTTC.

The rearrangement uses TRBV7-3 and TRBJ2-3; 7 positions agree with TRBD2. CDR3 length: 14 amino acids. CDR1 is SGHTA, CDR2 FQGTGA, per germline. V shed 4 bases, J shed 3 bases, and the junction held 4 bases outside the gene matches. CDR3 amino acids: CASSSLGGTDTQYF. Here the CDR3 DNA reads TGTGCCAGCAGCTCCTTGGGAGGGACAGATACGCAGTATTTT.

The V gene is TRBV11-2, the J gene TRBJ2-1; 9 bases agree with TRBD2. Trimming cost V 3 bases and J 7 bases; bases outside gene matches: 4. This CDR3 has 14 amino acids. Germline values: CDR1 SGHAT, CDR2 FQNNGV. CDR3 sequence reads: CASSFSGGVNEQFF. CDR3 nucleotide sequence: TGTGCCAGCAGCTTTAGCGGGGGCGTTAATGAGCAGTTCTTC.

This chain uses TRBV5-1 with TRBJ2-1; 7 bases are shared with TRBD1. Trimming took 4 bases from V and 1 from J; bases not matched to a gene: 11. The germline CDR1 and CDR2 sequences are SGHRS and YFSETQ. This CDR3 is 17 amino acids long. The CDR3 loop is CASSHPTGRISYNEQFF. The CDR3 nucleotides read TGCGCCAGCAGCCATCCGACAGGGCGGATTTCCTACAATGAGCAGTTCTTC.